The clone carrying this T cell receptor beta chain was observed many times. What it recognizes is unknown. The sample belongs to a study of T cells in Graves' hyperthyroidism and ophthalmopathy. Study overall: The authors collected peripheral blood at initial diagnosis, before any treatment.

Amplified TCR beta CDR3 regions came from RNA transcripts. Primed by the HTBI set, a first-round RT-PCR was run on the TCR CDR3. Each CDR3 protein gets one entry after TCRdb re-called the multiplex PCR reads with MiXCR. The data hold nearly 600,000 distinct CDR3 sequences, with roughly 13% observed a single time. Criteria for exclusion of patients were uncontrolled infection, other autoimmune disease, pregnancy or lactation. The source of the PBMCs was over 8.5 ml of fresh peripheral blood. The CDR3 has 15 amino acids. V was pared by 6 bases and J by 2 bases, with 17 bases between. Germline V CDR1 and CDR2: DFQATT, SNEGSKA (reference sequence). Broader study findings: The blood repertoire included most of the expanded thyroid clonotypes above 0.001.

Material: blood. This receptor was taken from a young woman with Graves' hyperthyroidism that later progressed to Graves' ophthalmopathy. The chain joins TRBV20-1 to TRBJ2-1, with D possibly being TRBD1 (5 bases). The CDR3 coding sequence is TGCAGTGCCACCCCGGTGGACACCGCCTACAATGAGCAGTTCTTC. Protein: CSATPVDTAYNEQFF.